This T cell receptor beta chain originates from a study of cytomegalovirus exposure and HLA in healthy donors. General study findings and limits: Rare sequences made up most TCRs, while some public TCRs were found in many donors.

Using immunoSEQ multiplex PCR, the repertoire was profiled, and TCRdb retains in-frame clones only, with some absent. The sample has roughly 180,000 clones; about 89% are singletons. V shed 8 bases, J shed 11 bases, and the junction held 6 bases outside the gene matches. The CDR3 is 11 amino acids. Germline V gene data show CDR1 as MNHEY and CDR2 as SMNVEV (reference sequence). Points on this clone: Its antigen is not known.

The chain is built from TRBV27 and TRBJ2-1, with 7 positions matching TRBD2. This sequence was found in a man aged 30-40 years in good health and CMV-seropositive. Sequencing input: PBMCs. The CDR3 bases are TGTGCCAGCCGCTCGGGGACTAAGCAGTTCTTC. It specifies CASRSGTKQFF.